This is a list of T cell receptor beta chains from one sample in a study of blood T cell repertoires in COVID-19. Libraries were prepared by immunoSEQ multiplex PCR; TCRdb keeps only in-frame clonotypes and omits some of them. Among 120,000 to 150,000 clones, around nine tenths were seen once, and the ten largest hold roughly 5.4%. Material for sequencing was peripheral blood. The receptor source for this set is a human donor in a cohort sampled during active COVID-19. Each CDR3 is given with its conserved first and last residue. Each record gives: D gene, V gene, CDR3 length, clone size, J gene, CDR3 DNA, CDR3 protein. D genes are given only for firm matches. Clone size is shown for a subset of rows, as once, few, many or a class of expanded clone.

d_gene: TRBD1; v_gene: TRBV18; len: 16; abundance: once; j_gene: TRBJ1-1; CDR3nt: TGTGCCAGCTCGTGGTCGGACAGGGCCTTGAACACTGAAGCTTTCTTT; CDR3aa: CASSWSDRALNTEAFF
d_gene: .; v_gene: TRBV9; len: 16; abundance: .; j_gene: TRBJ2-1; CDR3nt: TGTGCCAGCAGCGCTTGGACAGCCCGTGGGTACAATGAGCAGTTCTTC; CDR3aa: CASSAWTARGYNEQFF
d_gene: .; v_gene: TRBV9; len: 14; abundance: .; j_gene: TRBJ1-3; CDR3nt: TGTGCCAGCAGCGTTCGTAGCTCTGGAAACACCATATATTTT; CDR3aa: CASSVRSSGNTIYF
d_gene: .; v_gene: TRBV5-5; len: 15; abundance: .; j_gene: TRBJ2-7; CDR3nt: TGTGCCAGCAGCTTTAGAGCGGGCCCAACCTACGAGCAGTACTTC; CDR3aa: CASSFRAGPTYEQYF
d_gene: TRBD2; v_gene: TRBV4-1; len: 16; abundance: .; j_gene: TRBJ2-1; CDR3nt: TGCGCCAGCAGCCCGATCGGGACTAGCGTTTACAATGAGCAGTTCTTC; CDR3aa: CASSPIGTSVYNEQFF
d_gene: .; v_gene: TRBV7-9; len: 14; abundance: .; j_gene: TRBJ2-7; CDR3nt: TGTGCCAGCAGCAGCAGGACAGCACCTTACGAGCAGTACTTC; CDR3aa: CASSSRTAPYEQYF
d_gene: TRBD1; v_gene: TRBV27; len: 14; abundance: few; j_gene: TRBJ1-1; CDR3nt: TGTGCCAGCAGCACATGGGACAGGGGTACTGAAGCTTTCTTT; CDR3aa: CASSTWDRGTEAFF
d_gene: .; v_gene: TRBV2; len: 13; abundance: .; j_gene: TRBJ1-6; CDR3nt: TGTGCCAGCAGGCAGGGCCCGGATTCACCCCTCCACTTT; CDR3aa: CASRQGPDSPLHF
d_gene: TRBD1; v_gene: TRBV18; len: 15; abundance: .; j_gene: TRBJ2-1; CDR3nt: TGTGCCAGCTCACCGGACAGGGGGCTTGGGAATGAGCAGTTCTTC; CDR3aa: CASSPDRGLGNEQFF
d_gene: .; v_gene: TRBV28; len: 13; abundance: .; j_gene: TRBJ1-2; CDR3nt: TGTGCCAGCAGCCTACGCAGGGTGAGCGGCTACACCTTC; CDR3aa: CASSLRRVSGYTF
d_gene: .; v_gene: TRBV7-9; len: 15; abundance: .; j_gene: TRBJ1-3; CDR3nt: TGTGCCAGCAGCGGACGAGGGAGCTCTGGAAACACCATATATTTT; CDR3aa: CASSGRGSSGNTIYF
d_gene: .; v_gene: TRBV9; len: 14; abundance: .; j_gene: TRBJ1-1; CDR3nt: TGTGCCAGTTCCATAGTCCCTTCGAACACTGAAGCTTTCTTT; CDR3aa: CASSIVPSNTEAFF
d_gene: TRBD2; v_gene: TRBV5-1; len: 14; abundance: .; j_gene: TRBJ2-7; CDR3nt: TGCGCCAGCAGCTTTTACGCGGGAGGTTACGAGCAGTACTTC; CDR3aa: CASSFYAGGYEQYF
d_gene: TRBD1; v_gene: TRBV19; len: 16; abundance: .; j_gene: TRBJ1-5; CDR3nt: TGTGCCAGTAGTACTACAGGGGGCTTGAGCAATCAGCCCCAGCATTTT; CDR3aa: CASSTTGGLSNQPQHF
d_gene: TRBD1; v_gene: TRBV10-2; len: 13; abundance: .; j_gene: TRBJ2-1; CDR3nt: TGCGCCACCGGACAGGGGGTTGACAATGAGCAGTTCTTC; CDR3aa: CATGQGVDNEQFF
d_gene: .; v_gene: TRBV18; len: 15; abundance: .; j_gene: TRBJ2-3; CDR3nt: TGTGCCAGCTCACCACGGGAGAGGGGCACAGATACGCAGTATTTT; CDR3aa: CASSPRERGTDTQYF
d_gene: TRBD2; v_gene: TRBV5-1; len: 15; abundance: once; j_gene: TRBJ2-7; CDR3nt: TGCGCCAGCAGCTCCAGGACTAGCGGGAGTGGCGAGCAGTACTTC; CDR3aa: CASSSRTSGSGEQYF
d_gene: TRBD1; v_gene: TRBV6-1; len: 17; abundance: few; j_gene: TRBJ1-2; CDR3nt: TGTGCCAGCAGAGAAATGGGGACAGGGTTAAATTCGTTCGGCTACACCTTC; CDR3aa: CASREMGTGLNSFGYTF
d_gene: TRBD2; v_gene: TRBV7-3; len: 16; abundance: .; j_gene: TRBJ2-6; CDR3nt: TGTGCCAGCAGCGCTCTCGGACTAGTTGGGGCCAACGTCCTGACTTTC; CDR3aa: CASSALGLVGANVLTF
d_gene: .; v_gene: TRBV5-4; len: 13; abundance: once; j_gene: TRBJ2-3; CDR3nt: TGTGCCAGCAGATTACAAGGGGCAGATACGCAGTATTTT; CDR3aa: CASRLQGADTQYF
d_gene: .; v_gene: TRBV19; len: 12; abundance: .; j_gene: TRBJ1-1; CDR3nt: TGTGCCAGTAGTCCTGACTGGGGGCAGGCTTTCTTT; CDR3aa: CASSPDWGQAFF
d_gene: TRBD1; v_gene: TRBV6-5; len: 13; abundance: .; j_gene: TRBJ2-7; CDR3nt: TGTGCCAGCAGACCGGGACAGGGCCGCGAGCAGTACTTC; CDR3aa: CASRPGQGREQYF
d_gene: .; v_gene: TRBV20-1; len: 14; abundance: .; j_gene: TRBJ2-1; CDR3nt: TGCAGTGCTAGTCGAGGGAGCCAACACAATGAGCAGTTCTTC; CDR3aa: CSASRGSQHNEQFF
d_gene: TRBD1; v_gene: TRBV5-8; len: 15; abundance: few; j_gene: TRBJ1-5; CDR3nt: TGTGCCAGCAGCCCGGGACAGAAGGTTTGGCAGCCCCAGCATTTT; CDR3aa: CASSPGQKVWQPQHF
d_gene: TRBD2; v_gene: TRBV27; len: 18; abundance: .; j_gene: TRBJ2-7; CDR3nt: TGTGCCAGCAGTTTACGGACTAGCCATCTACCGAATTCCTACGAGCAGTACTTC; CDR3aa: CASSLRTSHLPNSYEQYF
d_gene: .; v_gene: TRBV6-5; len: 13; abundance: once; j_gene: TRBJ2-7; CDR3nt: TGTGCCAGCAGTTACAAAGTAGAGTACGAGCAGTACTTC; CDR3aa: CASSYKVEYEQYF
d_gene: .; v_gene: TRBV9; len: 13; abundance: .; j_gene: TRBJ2-3; CDR3nt: TGTGCCAGCAGCGGACTTAGCACAGATACGCAGTATTTT; CDR3aa: CASSGLSTDTQYF
d_gene: .; v_gene: TRBV29-1; len: 13; abundance: .; j_gene: TRBJ2-7; CDR3nt: TGCAGCGTTTCTCTTCGGGGGATCTACGAGCAGTACTTC; CDR3aa: CSVSLRGIYEQYF
d_gene: .; v_gene: TRBV9; len: 15; abundance: .; j_gene: TRBJ2-2; CDR3nt: TGTGCCAGCAGCGCCGGGGTGGCGGAGGACGGGGAGCTGTTTTTT; CDR3aa: CASSAGVAEDGELFF
d_gene: TRBD2; v_gene: TRBV5-4; len: 18; abundance: once; j_gene: TRBJ2-3; CDR3nt: TGTGCCAGCAGCGGGACGACTAGCGGGGGCTATAGCACAGATACGCAGTATTTT; CDR3aa: CASSGTTSGGYSTDTQYF
d_gene: TRBD2; v_gene: TRBV30; len: 15; abundance: .; j_gene: TRBJ2-4; CDR3nt: TGTGCCTGGAGTGCTAGCGGGAGGAGACGGGACATTCAGTACTTC; CDR3aa: CAWSASGRRRDIQYF
d_gene: TRBD1; v_gene: TRBV4-1; len: 15; abundance: .; j_gene: TRBJ2-7; CDR3nt: TGCGCCAGCAGCCAATCACAGGGGGGACAATACGAGCAGTACTTC; CDR3aa: CASSQSQGGQYEQYF
d_gene: TRBD1; v_gene: TRBV25-1; len: 11; abundance: .; j_gene: TRBJ2-1; CDR3nt: TGTGCCAGCAGTACAGGGGATGAGCAGTTCTTC; CDR3aa: CASSTGDEQFF
d_gene: .; v_gene: TRBV7-2; len: 15; abundance: .; j_gene: TRBJ2-6; CDR3nt: TGTGCCAGCAGCTTAGCCGTCTCTGGGGCCAACGTCCTGACTTTC; CDR3aa: CASSLAVSGANVLTF
d_gene: .; v_gene: TRBV13; len: 12; abundance: .; j_gene: TRBJ1-5; CDR3nt: TGTGCCAGCAGCTTAGACGGTCAGCCCCAGCATTTT; CDR3aa: CASSLDGQPQHF
d_gene: .; v_gene: TRBV4-1; len: 15; abundance: .; j_gene: TRBJ2-1; CDR3nt: TGCGCCAGCAGTTACGATAGGCTAGGGGGCAATGAGCAGTTCTTC; CDR3aa: CASSYDRLGGNEQFF
d_gene: TRBD1; v_gene: TRBV4-1; len: 15; abundance: once; j_gene: TRBJ1-1; CDR3nt: TGCGCCAGCAGCCAAGTCCAGGGGGGTATCACTGAAGCTTTCTTT; CDR3aa: CASSQVQGGITEAFF
d_gene: .; v_gene: TRBV5-1; len: 18; abundance: .; j_gene: TRBJ1-3; CDR3nt: TGCGCCAGCAGCTTGCCAGGGGAGGGCAGACGGGGCGAAGGCGCCATATATTTT; CDR3aa: CASSLPGEGRRGEGAIYF
d_gene: TRBD1; v_gene: TRBV5-4; len: 17; abundance: .; j_gene: TRBJ1-2; CDR3nt: TGTGCCAGCAGCTTGAGACAGGGGGTAATTATTAGTAGTGGCTACACCTTC; CDR3aa: CASSLRQGVIISSGYTF
d_gene: .; v_gene: TRBV7-8; len: 12; abundance: .; j_gene: TRBJ2-2; CDR3nt: TGTGCCAGCAGCCACAGGGCCGGGGAGCTGTTTTTT; CDR3aa: CASSHRAGELFF
d_gene: .; v_gene: TRBV28; len: 12; abundance: .; j_gene: TRBJ2-1; CDR3nt: TGTGCCAGCAGTTTGCCGACAGGAGAGCAGTTCTTC; CDR3aa: CASSLPTGEQFF
d_gene: .; v_gene: TRBV5-6; len: 13; abundance: .; j_gene: TRBJ1-1; CDR3nt: TGTGCCAGCAGCTTGTGGGAGGGACTTGAAGCTTTCTTT; CDR3aa: CASSLWEGLEAFF
d_gene: TRBD2; v_gene: TRBV5-4; len: 18; abundance: .; j_gene: TRBJ2-2; CDR3nt: TGTGCCAGCAGCTCAACTAGCGCCCCGCGAGTTGTGGGCGGGGAGCTGTTTTTT; CDR3aa: CASSSTSAPRVVGGELFF
d_gene: .; v_gene: TRBV10-3; len: 13; abundance: .; j_gene: TRBJ1-5; CDR3nt: TGTGCCATCAGTTTCGACAGTAATCAGCCCCAGCATTTT; CDR3aa: CAISFDSNQPQHF
d_gene: TRBD2; v_gene: TRBV7-3; len: 17; abundance: .; j_gene: TRBJ2-2; CDR3nt: TGTGCCAGCAGCTCCCAGGGACTAGCGGGAAACACCGGGGAGCTGTTTTTT; CDR3aa: CASSSQGLAGNTGELFF
d_gene: .; v_gene: TRBV27; len: 15; abundance: .; j_gene: TRBJ2-3; CDR3nt: TGTGCCAGCAGTTTCAGGCAGGGTCGTGCAGATACGCAGTATTTT; CDR3aa: CASSFRQGRADTQYF
d_gene: .; v_gene: TRBV3-1/TRBV3-2; len: 18; abundance: .; j_gene: TRBJ1-6; CDR3nt: TGTGCCAGCAGCCAAGAGATCCAGGGAGGCTCCTATAATTCACCCCTCCACTTT; CDR3aa: CASSQEIQGGSYNSPLHF
d_gene: .; v_gene: TRBV21-1; len: 13; abundance: once; j_gene: TRBJ1-1; CDR3nt: TGTGCCAGCAGCAAAGAGGGGTACACTGAAGCTTTCTTT; CDR3aa: CASSKEGYTEAFF
d_gene: .; v_gene: TRBV7-2; len: 16; abundance: many; j_gene: TRBJ2-7; CDR3nt: TGTGCCAGCAGCTTAGTGGGTTCGTCGGGTTTCTACGAGCAGTACTTC; CDR3aa: CASSLVGSSGFYEQYF
d_gene: TRBD1; v_gene: TRBV27; len: 15; abundance: .; j_gene: TRBJ2-7; CDR3nt: TGTGCCAGCAGCTTGGATCAGGGGGCATTTTACGAGCAGTACTTC; CDR3aa: CASSLDQGAFYEQYF
d_gene: .; v_gene: TRBV5-1; len: 13; abundance: .; j_gene: TRBJ2-7; CDR3nt: TGCGCCAGCAGCTTGGGAGGCGGGAATGAGCAGTACTTC; CDR3aa: CASSLGGGNEQYF
d_gene: TRBD1; v_gene: TRBV15; len: 19; abundance: .; j_gene: TRBJ1-2; CDR3nt: TGTGCCACCAGCAGGGGAAGGGGGACAGGGGCCGCGGGAATCTATGGCTACACCTTC; CDR3aa: CATSRGRGTGAAGIYGYTF
d_gene: TRBD2; v_gene: TRBV19; len: 14; abundance: .; j_gene: TRBJ2-1; CDR3nt: TGTGCCAGTAGTAACCGGGACTACCACAATGAGCAGTTCTTC; CDR3aa: CASSNRDYHNEQFF
d_gene: TRBD1; v_gene: TRBV2; len: 15; abundance: .; j_gene: TRBJ1-2; CDR3nt: TGTGCCAGCAGTGTGGGAAACAGGGGGCATACTGGCTACACCTTC; CDR3aa: CASSVGNRGHTGYTF